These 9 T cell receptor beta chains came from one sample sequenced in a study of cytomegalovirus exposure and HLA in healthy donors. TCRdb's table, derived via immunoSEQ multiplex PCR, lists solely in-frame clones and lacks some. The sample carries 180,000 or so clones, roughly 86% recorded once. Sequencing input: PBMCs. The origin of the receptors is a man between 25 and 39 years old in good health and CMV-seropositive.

The chain's CDR3 is CASSERQSLYGYTF. In DNA, the CDR3 is TGTGCCAGCAGTGAGAGACAGAGTCTCTATGGCTACACCTTC. The V call is TRBV2, the J call TRBJ1-2, with D possibly matching TRBD1 (5 bases). Between the trimmed V and J ends, which lost 3 bases and 4 bases, there was a span of 12 bases. The germline V gene has CDR1 SNHLY and CDR2 FYNNEI. The CDR3 is 14 residues long.

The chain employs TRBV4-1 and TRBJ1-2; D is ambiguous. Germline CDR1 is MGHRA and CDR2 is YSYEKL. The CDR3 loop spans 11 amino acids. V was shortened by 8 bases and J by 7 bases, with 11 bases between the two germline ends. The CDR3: CASAQAGGYTF. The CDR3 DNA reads TGCGCCAGCGCGCAGGCTGGTGGCTACACCTTC.

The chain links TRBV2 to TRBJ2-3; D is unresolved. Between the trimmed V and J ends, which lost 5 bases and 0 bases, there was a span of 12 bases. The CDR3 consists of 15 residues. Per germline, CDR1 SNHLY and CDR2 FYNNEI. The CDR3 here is CASSRRHRSTDTQYF. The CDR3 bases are TGTGCCAGCAGTAGGCGGCATCGCAGCACAGATACGCAGTATTTT. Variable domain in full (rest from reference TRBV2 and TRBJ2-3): EPEVTQTPSHQVTQMGQEVILRCVPISNHLYFYWYRQILGQKVEFLVSFYNNEISEKSEIFDDQFSVERPDGSNFTLKIRSTKLEDSAMYFCASSRRHRSTDTQYFGPGTRLTVL.

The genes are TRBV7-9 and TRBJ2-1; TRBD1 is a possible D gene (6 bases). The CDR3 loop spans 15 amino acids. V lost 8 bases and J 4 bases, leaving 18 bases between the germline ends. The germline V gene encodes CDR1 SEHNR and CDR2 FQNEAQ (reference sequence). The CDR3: CASRGPGEIYNEQFF. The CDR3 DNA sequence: TGTGCCAGCCGCGGTCCAGGGGAAATATACAATGAGCAGTTCTTC.

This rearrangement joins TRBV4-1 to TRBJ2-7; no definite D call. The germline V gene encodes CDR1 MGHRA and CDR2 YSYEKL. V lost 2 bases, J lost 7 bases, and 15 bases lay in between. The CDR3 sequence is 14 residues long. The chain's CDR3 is CASSQSPVLLEQYF. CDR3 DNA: TGCGCCAGCAGCCAATCCCCGGTGCTACTGGAGCAGTACTTC.

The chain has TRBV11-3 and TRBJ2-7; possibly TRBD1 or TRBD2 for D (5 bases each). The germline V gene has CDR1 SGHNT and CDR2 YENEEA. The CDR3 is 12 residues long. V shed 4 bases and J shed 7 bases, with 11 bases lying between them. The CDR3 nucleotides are TGTGCCAGCAGCTCAGGGACGGGGGAGCAGTACTTC. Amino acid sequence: CASSSGTGEQYF.

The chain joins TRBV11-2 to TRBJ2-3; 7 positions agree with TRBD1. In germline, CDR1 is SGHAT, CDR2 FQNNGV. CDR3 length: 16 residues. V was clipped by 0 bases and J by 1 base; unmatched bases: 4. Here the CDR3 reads CASSLDFQGGTDTQYF. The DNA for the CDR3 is TGTGCCAGCAGCTTAGACTTCCAGGGGGGCACAGATACGCAGTATTTT.

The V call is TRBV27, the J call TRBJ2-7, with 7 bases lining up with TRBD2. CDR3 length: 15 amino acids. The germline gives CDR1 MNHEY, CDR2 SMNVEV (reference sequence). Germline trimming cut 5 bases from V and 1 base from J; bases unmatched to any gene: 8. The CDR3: CASSPIGTKSYEQYF. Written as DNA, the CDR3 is TGTGCCAGCAGTCCAATCGGGACTAAGTCCTACGAGCAGTACTTC.

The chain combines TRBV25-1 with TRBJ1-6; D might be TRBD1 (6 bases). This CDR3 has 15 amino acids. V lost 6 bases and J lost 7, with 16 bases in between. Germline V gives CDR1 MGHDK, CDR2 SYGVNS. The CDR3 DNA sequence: TGTGCCAGCAGAGGTCAGGGGCCAGGAAATTCACCCCTCCACTTT. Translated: CASRGQGPGNSPLHF.